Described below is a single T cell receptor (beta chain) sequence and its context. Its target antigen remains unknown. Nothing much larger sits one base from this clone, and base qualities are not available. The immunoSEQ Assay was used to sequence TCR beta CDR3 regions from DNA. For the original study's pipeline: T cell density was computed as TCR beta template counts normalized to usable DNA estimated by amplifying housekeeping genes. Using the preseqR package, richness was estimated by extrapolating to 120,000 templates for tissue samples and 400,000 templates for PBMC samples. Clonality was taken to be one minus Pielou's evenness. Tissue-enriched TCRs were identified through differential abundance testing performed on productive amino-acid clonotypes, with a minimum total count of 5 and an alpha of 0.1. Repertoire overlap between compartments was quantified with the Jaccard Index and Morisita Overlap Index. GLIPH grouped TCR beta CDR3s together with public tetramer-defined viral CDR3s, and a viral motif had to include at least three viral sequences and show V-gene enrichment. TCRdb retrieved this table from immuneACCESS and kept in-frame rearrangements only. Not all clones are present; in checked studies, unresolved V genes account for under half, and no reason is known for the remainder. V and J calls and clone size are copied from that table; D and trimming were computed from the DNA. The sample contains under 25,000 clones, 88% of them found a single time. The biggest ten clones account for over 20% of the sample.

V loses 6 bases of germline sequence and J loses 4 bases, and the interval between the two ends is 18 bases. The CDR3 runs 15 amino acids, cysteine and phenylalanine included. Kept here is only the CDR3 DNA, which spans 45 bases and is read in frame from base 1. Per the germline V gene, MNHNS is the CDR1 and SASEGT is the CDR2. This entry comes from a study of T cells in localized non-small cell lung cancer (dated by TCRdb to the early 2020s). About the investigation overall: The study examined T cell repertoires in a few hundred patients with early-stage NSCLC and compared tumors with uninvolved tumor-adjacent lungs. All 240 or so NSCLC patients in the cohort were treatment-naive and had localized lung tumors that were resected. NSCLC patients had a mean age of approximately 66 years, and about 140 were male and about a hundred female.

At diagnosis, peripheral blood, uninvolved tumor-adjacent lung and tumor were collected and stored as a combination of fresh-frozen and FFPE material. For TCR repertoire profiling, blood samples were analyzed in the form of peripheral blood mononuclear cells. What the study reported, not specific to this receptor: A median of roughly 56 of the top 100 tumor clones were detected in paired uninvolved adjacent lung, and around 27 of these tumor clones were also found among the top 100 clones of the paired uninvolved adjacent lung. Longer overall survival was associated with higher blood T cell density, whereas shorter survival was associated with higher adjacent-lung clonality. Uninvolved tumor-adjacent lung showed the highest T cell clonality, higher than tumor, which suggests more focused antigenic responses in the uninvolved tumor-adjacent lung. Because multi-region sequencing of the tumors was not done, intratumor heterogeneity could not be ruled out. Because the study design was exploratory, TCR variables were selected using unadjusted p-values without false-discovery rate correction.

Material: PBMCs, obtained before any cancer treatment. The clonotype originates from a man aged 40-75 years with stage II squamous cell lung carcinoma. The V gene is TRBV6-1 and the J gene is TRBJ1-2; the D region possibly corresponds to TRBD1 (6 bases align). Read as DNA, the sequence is TGTGCCAGCAGGAGGGGGAGTACGGACCCCTATGGCTACACCTTC. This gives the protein CASRRGSTDPYGYTF.